The clone carrying this T cell receptor beta chain has only a few counts. This specimen comes from a study of T-cell reconstitution after alpha-beta-depleted transplantation in children. The TCRbeta library incorporated unique molecular identifiers. TCRdb recomputed calls from the PCR reads with MiXCR, one row per CDR3 protein. This table has about 610,000 distinct CDR3 sequences, about 11% appearing once. Trimming pared 3 bases from V and 2 bases from J, leaving 8 bases between. The CDR3 consists of 15 residues. The rearrangement uses TRBV12-3 or TRBV12-4 and TRBJ2-6; D uncertain. The sample was PBMCs from the stem cell graft donor, taken from the stem cell graft. The sequence was collected from a human donor who donated a stem cell graft to a child with acute myeloid leukemia. CDR3 nucleotides: TGTGCCAGCAGTTTCCAGGACCCTGGGGCCAACGTCCTGACTTTC. Residues: CASSFQDPGANVLTF.